The entry that follows covers one TCR beta chain sequence. V shed 4 bases and J shed 6 bases, with 18 bases lying between them. CDR1 and CDR2 (germline): MGHRA, YSYEKL. The CDR3 extends over 15 amino acids. Sequencing used immunoSEQ multiplex PCR; TCRdb keeps in-frame clones, though not all of them. The repertoire holds 200,000 to 250,000 clones, with around 85% as singletons. This sample was taken from a study of blood T cell repertoires in COVID-19. This receptor was identified in a woman aged 25 to 45 who had recovered from COVID-19. This rearrangement joins TRBV4-1 to TRBJ1-2; D is ambiguous. Sequenced sample: peripheral blood. The CDR3 protein is CASSPTETSPDGYTF. As DNA, the CDR3 is TGCGCCAGCAGCCCCACGGAGACCTCCCCTGATGGCTACACCTTC.